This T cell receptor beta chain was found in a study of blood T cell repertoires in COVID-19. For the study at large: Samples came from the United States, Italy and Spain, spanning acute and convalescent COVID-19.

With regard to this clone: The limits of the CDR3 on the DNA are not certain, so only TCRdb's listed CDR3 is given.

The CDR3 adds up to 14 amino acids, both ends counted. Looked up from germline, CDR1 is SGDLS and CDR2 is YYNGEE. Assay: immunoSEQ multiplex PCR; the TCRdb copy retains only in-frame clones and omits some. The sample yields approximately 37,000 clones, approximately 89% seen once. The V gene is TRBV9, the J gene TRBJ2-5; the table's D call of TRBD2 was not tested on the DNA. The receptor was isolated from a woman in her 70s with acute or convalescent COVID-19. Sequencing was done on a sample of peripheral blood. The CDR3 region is CASSVASGSLPQNF.